One sample yielded the 24 T cell receptor beta chains listed below, sequenced in a study of T cell changes during pregnancy in multiple sclerosis. Repertoires were generated with immunoSEQ multiplex PCR, while TCRdb's copy carries only in-frame clones and drops some. The sample lists some 60,000 clones; roughly 90% were seen once. Here the sequenced sample was peripheral blood, taken before pregnancy. The receptors derive from a female donor with multiple sclerosis, enrolled in a pregnancy study.

The CDR3 bases are TGTGCCAGCAGCTTAGCTTTTCTCGGCAGGGGGCCCAGCGAGCAGTTCTTC. Residues: CASSLAFLGRGPSEQFF. This sequence joins TRBV7-2 and TRBJ2-1, with 8 bases lining up with TRBD1. The CDR3 is 17 residues long. The germline V gene encodes CDR1 SGHTA and CDR2 FQGNSA. Trimming at V came to 0 bases and at J to 10 bases, leaving 14 bases not matched to a gene.

V and J are TRBV18 and TRBJ1-2; 7 bases map to TRBD1. The CDR3 covers 14 residues. V was pared by 3 bases and J by 7 bases, with 8 bases of the junction left unmatched. Germline V CDR1 and CDR2: KGHSH, LQKENI. The CDR3 sequence is CASSPDRVYGGYTF. Here the CDR3 DNA reads TGTGCCAGCTCACCCGACAGGGTCTACGGTGGCTACACCTTC.

This sequence joins TRBV19 and TRBJ1-5; the match to TRBD1 covers 9 bases. The CDR3 sequence is 15 residues long. CDR1 LNHDA and CDR2 SQIVND come from the germline V gene (reference sequence). With V trimmed by 5 bases and J by 3 bases, 5 bases remained unmatched. CDR3 sequence (DNA): TGTGCCAGTAGTTTCGACAGGGGGAACAATCAGCCCCAGCATTTT. Its translation: CASSFDRGNNQPQHF.

This clone has more than one count but fewer than ten. The rearrangement joins TRBV4-1 to TRBJ1-6; 7 positions agree with TRBD1. Trimming cost V 3 bases and J 7 bases; bases outside gene matches: 12. The CDR3 has 17 amino acids. The germline CDR1 and CDR2 sequences are MGHRA and YSYEKL. The CDR3 is CASSHSLGQAENSPLHF. CDR3 DNA: TGCGCCAGCAGCCACTCCCTCGGACAGGCGGAGAATTCACCCCTCCACTTT.

This chain connects TRBV27 to TRBJ2-3; TRBD2 matches 9 bases. CDR3 size: 14 residues. Germline assignment: CDR1 MNHEY and CDR2 SMNVEV (reference sequence). V was pared by 7 bases and J by 1 base, with 3 bases of the junction left unmatched. In DNA form, the CDR3 reads TGTGCCAGCAAGCCTAGCGGGGGCACAGATACGCAGTATTTT. This translates into CASKPSGGTDTQYF.

The chain is built from TRBV6-5 and TRBJ1-2, with 10 bases matching TRBD1. Germline assignment: CDR1 MNHEY and CDR2 SVGAGI. V lost 8 bases and J lost 4; bases outside the gene matches: 4. CDR3 length: 13 amino acids. The CDR3 is CASSDRGVYGYTF. DNA for the CDR3: TGTGCCAGCTCGGACAGGGGGGTCTATGGCTACACCTTC.

This clone appeared a single time. The chain has TRBV5-1 and TRBJ2-6; the match to TRBD1 covers 8 bases. V shed 4 bases and J 0 bases; nucleotides not matched to a gene: 18. In germline, CDR1 is SGHRS, CDR2 YFSETQ. The CDR3 consists of 21 residues. The CDR3 nucleotides are TGCGCCAGCAGCCTGGCTTCGATCGTAGGACAGGGTAACTCTGGGGCCAACGTCCTGACTTTC. This gives the protein CASSLASIVGQGNSGANVLTF.

In DNA form, the CDR3 reads TGTGCCAGCAGTGCCTCAGGGAAGACTGAAGCTTTCTTT. It yields the protein CASSASGKTEAFF. The rearrangement uses TRBV6-1 and TRBJ1-1; D is possibly TRBD1 (5 bases). The CDR3 length is 13 residues. The V end lost 4 bases, the J end lost 5 bases, and 11 bases lay between the germline ends. Germline CDR1 MNHNS, CDR2 SASEGT.

This rearrangement joins TRBV19 to TRBJ1-6; D gene ambiguous. CDR1 and CDR2 from the germline V gene are LNHDA and SQIVND (reference sequence). V lost 10 bases and J 4 bases, leaving 17 bases between the germline ends. The CDR3 length is 15 residues. CDR3 in DNA: TGTGCCACTAAGGCAGACAACATATATAATTCACCCCTCCACTTT. Amino acid sequence: CATKADNIYNSPLHF. Supplemented by reference TRBV19 and TRBJ1-6, the full variable domain reads DGGITQSPKYLFRKEGQNVTLSCEQNLNHDAMYWYRQDPGQGLRLIYYSQIVNDFQKGDIAEGYSVSREKKESFPLTVTSAQKNPTAFYLCATKADNIYNSPLHFGNGTRLTVT.

On this clone: The germline gene is not matched at one end of the junction; a read error may be the cause. V and J are TRBV12-5 and TRBJ1-5, with D possibly matching TRBD1 (6 bases). Germline V gene sequence: CDR1 LGHNT, CDR2 FRNRAP. The CDR3 has 13 residues. CDR3 amino acids: CASGPDSNQLQHF. The CDR3 nucleotides are TGTGCTAGTGGACCGGACAGTAATCAGCTCCAGCATTTT.

This chain uses TRBV7-9 with TRBJ2-1, with 9 bases lining up with TRBD2. The CDR3 runs to 15 residues. Trimming took 5 bases from V and 4 from J; bases not matched to a gene: 6. From germline, CDR1 is SEHNR and CDR2 FQNEAQ (reference sequence). For the CDR3, the DNA is TGTGCCAGCAGCCGCGGGAGGGGACAGTACAATGAGCAGTTCTTC. Translated, it gives CASSRGRGQYNEQFF.

V is TRBV7-8 and J is TRBJ2-3; 8 positions match TRBD2. With 1 base clipped from V and 0 bases from J, the junction kept 6 bases outside the gene matches. The CDR3 spans 17 residues. Germline values: CDR1 SGHVS, CDR2 FQNEAQ. CDR3 DNA sequence: TGTGCCAGCAGCTTAGGTACTAGCGGTTCTAGCACAGATACGCAGTATTTT. Translated: CASSLGTSGSSTDTQYF.

CDR3 protein: CASSVLDNRIGYTF. For the CDR3, the DNA is TGTGCCAGCAGCGTCCTGGACAATAGGATTGGCTACACCTTC. This sequence joins TRBV9 and TRBJ1-2; tentative D call: TRBD1 (5 bases). V gave up 2 bases and J gave up 7 bases, with 15 bases separating them. Germline assignment: CDR1 SGDLS and CDR2 YYNGEE. The CDR3 loop spans 14 amino acids.

Remarks on this clone: Mismatch with germline at one junction end may stem from a read error. The V and J genes are TRBV11-2 and TRBJ1-3; D is unresolved. The germline V gene has CDR1 SGHAT and CDR2 FQNNGV. This CDR3 is 15 amino acids long. The CDR3 protein is CASSPTGISGSTIYF. The DNA of the CDR3 is TGTGCCAGCAGCCCCACGGGAATCTCTGGAAGCACCATATATTTT.

The V call is TRBV7-2, the J call TRBJ2-3, with D tentatively TRBD2 (7 bases). The CDR3 runs 18 residues. CDR1 is SGHTA and CDR2 is FQGNSA in the germline V gene. The germline V and J ends were trimmed by 4 bases and 2 bases, with 22 bases remaining between them. The CDR3 DNA reads as TGTGCCAGCAGCTACGGGTTCGGCGGGGGCACAAACACAGATACGCAGTATTTT. Translation gives CASSYGFGGGTNTDTQYF.

For this clone: Distinct nucleotide sequences in the sample also encode this CDR3. DNA for the CDR3: TGTGCCAGCTCACCACCAGGGGCCTACGAGCAGTACTTC. Amino acids: CASSPPGAYEQYF. J is TRBJ2-7 and V is TRBV18; TRBD1 is a possible D gene (5 bases). The V gene lost 0 bases and the J gene lost 2 bases, with 5 bases spanning the gap. Germline V gives CDR1 KGHSH, CDR2 LQKENI. This CDR3 region has 13 residues.

This clone was found once. The chain joins TRBV11-2 to TRBJ1-2, with 8 bases aligning to TRBD1. The CDR3 runs 14 residues. Germline V CDR1 and CDR2: SGHAT, FQNNGV. Losses at the gene ends were 8 bases for V and 2 bases for J; bases not matched to a gene: 7. CDR3 protein: CASRQGAKNYGYTF. The CDR3 DNA sequence: TGTGCCAGCCGTCAGGGGGCCAAAAACTATGGCTACACCTTC.

The chain employs TRBV7-2 and TRBJ2-7; D uncertain. Trimming shortened V by 0 bases and J by 0 bases, and 9 bases separated the two germline ends. The CDR3 has 15 residues. Germline V gene lookup returns CDR1 SGHTA and CDR2 FQGNSA. The CDR3 spells CASSLARPASYEQYF. Written as DNA, the CDR3 is TGTGCCAGCAGCTTAGCGAGGCCAGCCTCCTACGAGCAGTACTTC.

DNA for the CDR3: TGTGCCAGTACCGGGACAGGGAGGGGCGAGCAGTTCTTC. Its protein is CASTGTGRGEQFF. The chain recombines TRBV19 with TRBJ2-1, with 9 bases that match TRBD1. The CDR3 covers 13 residues. Germline loops: CDR1 LNHDA, CDR2 SQIVND (reference sequence). The J segment lost 10 bases and the V segment lost 7 bases, leaving 8 bases of the junction unmatched. Full variable domain (missing parts from reference TRBV19 and TRBJ2-1): DGGITQSPKYLFRKEGQNVTLSCEQNLNHDAMYWYRQDPGQGLRLIYYSQIVNDFQKGDIAEGYSVSREKKESFPLTVTSAQKNPTAFYLCASTGTGRGEQFFGPGTRLTVL.

The gene calls are TRBV5-4 and TRBJ1-1, with unresolved D. The CDR3 extends over 12 amino acids. V lost 6 bases and J 2 bases, leaving 8 bases between the germline ends. Germline CDR1 SGHNT, CDR2 YYREEE (reference sequence). The CDR3 DNA follows: TGTGCCAGCACCCGGTCAAACACTGAAGCTTTCTTT. Its translation: CASTRSNTEAFF.

The J gene is TRBJ2-7, the V gene TRBV7-3; 9 nucleotides match TRBD1. Germline loops: CDR1 SGHTA, CDR2 FQGTGA. With 4 bases clipped from V and 6 bases from J, the junction kept 4 bases outside the gene matches. The CDR3 runs 13 residues. The CDR3 sequence is CASSWDRDSEQYF. The CDR3 DNA reads TGTGCCAGCAGCTGGGACAGGGACAGCGAGCAGTACTTC.

The J gene is TRBJ2-7, the V gene TRBV7-3; a possible D gene is TRBD2 (5 bases). This CDR3 spans 13 amino acids. Germline-derived CDR1 and CDR2 are SGHTA and FQGTGA. V gave up 0 bases and J gave up 7 bases, with 10 bases separating them. This CDR3 reads CASSLTRAGEQYF. DNA of the CDR3: TGTGCCAGCAGCTTAACGAGGGCTGGAGAGCAGTACTTC.

CDR3 bases: TGTGCCAGCAGCCCCCGGACAGGCTTAAACTACGAGCAGTACTTC. This gives the protein CASSPRTGLNYEQYF. The chain joins TRBV7-2 to TRBJ2-7; 7 bases align to TRBD1. Germline CDR1 reads SGHTA; CDR2 reads FQGNSA. The length of the CDR3 is 15 residues. After removal of 5 bases from V and 3 bases from J, the junction contained 10 bases not matched to a gene.

The V call is TRBV9, the J call TRBJ2-1, with TRBD2 matching 8 bases. CDR3 length equals 14 residues. Germline assignment: CDR1 SGDLS and CDR2 YYNGEE. V lost 3 bases to trimming and J lost 5 bases; unmatched junction nucleotides: 4. The CDR3 loop reads CASSAGLVNNEQFF. The CDR3 DNA reads as TGTGCCAGCAGCGCGGGACTAGTGAACAATGAGCAGTTCTTC.